The present entry profiles one T cell receptor (beta chain) with its context. There is no known antigen for this receptor. Base qualities are not recorded, but no much larger clone differs from it by a single base. The sample is drawn from a study of T cell repertoires in aging, cancer and after chemotherapy (dated by TCRdb to the late 2010s). Background on the whole study: Donors were distributed across six age groups ranging from 30 or younger to 70 or older, with at least three individuals included per group. A cohort of 200 to 250 cancer patients (approximately 90 with hematological and around 130 with solid cancers) was assembled, and approximately 97 healthy donors were included as a reference group. The study profiled peripheral blood TCR beta repertoires from healthy donors and cancer patients to examine immunoaging and T cell reconstitution after chemotherapy. In the solid tumor group, paired pre- and post-chemotherapy samples were obtained from brain tumor (glioblastoma) patients receiving temozolomide-based therapy. Roughly 9.6 million TCR reads were contained in the full dataset. Points the paper makes about the study in general: It was noted by the authors that conclusions about immunological memory after chemotherapy cannot be drawn from the repertoire data. Significantly lower blood TCR diversity and higher clonality were observed in untreated patients with hematological or solid cancers than in age-matched healthy donors. In healthy donors, the decline in TCR diversity with age was mainly due to loss of richness, whereas in cancer patients loss of evenness also played a role. An increase in median generation probability over the chemotherapy interval was observed in both cancer cohorts, suggesting that the repertoire was reconstituted through rebound thymic output.

TCR beta rearrangements were amplified from genomic DNA isolated from peripheral blood, not from sorted cells or RNA. Rearranged TRB sequences spanning V, D and J segments were amplified in a multiplex touch-down PCR with a mixed TRB-A/B primer pool. Illumina adapters and sample indices were attached to the amplicons through two consecutive PCR reactions run with Phusion HS II polymerase. Amplicons were gel-purified with the NucleoSpin Gel and PCR Clean-up kit, then checked with Qubit and an Agilent 2100 Bioanalyzer. Libraries were sequenced on an Illumina MiSeq using 600-cycle, single-indexed, paired-end runs. On the study's bioinformatics: MiXCR versions 2.12 and 3.0.5 were used to process the TRB sequences. Each unique CDR3 nucleotide sequence was treated as one clone, and only productive sequences with two or more reads were kept. Repertoire metrics included Shannon diversity, evenness, clonality (one minus evenness), and alpha-parameterized diversity profiles from alpha 0 to 5. The IGoR algorithm was used to compute generation probabilities of clones in paired pre- and post-chemotherapy samples. TCRdb itself trimmed the public reads at Q25 with fastp, ran MiXCR and retained productive beta chains. When rows share a CDR3 protein, they turn into one entry using the most common DNA and genes. Clone size and V and J calls follow TCRdb, not the original study. The sample yields approximately 3,000 distinct CDR3 sequences; 25% to 35% were counted once. The ten largest clones represent around 4% of the sample.

The germline V gene (reference sequence) specifies LNHDA as CDR1 and SQIVND as CDR2. Spanning cysteine to phenylalanine, the CDR3 consists of 16 amino acids. Of all the DNA, just the CDR3 is kept, 48 bases in frame from base 1. Ends trimmed: V by 5 bases, J by 2 bases; bases unmatched to a gene: 10. The rearrangement joined TRBV19 to TRBJ1-1; 8 nucleotides in the junction match TRBD1. This sequence was found in a human donor with a solid tumor. The specimen was blood. The CDR3 region: CASSWSGQGANTEAFF. The sequenced DNA: TGTGCCAGTAGTTGGAGCGGGCAGGGGGCTAACACTGAAGCTTTCTTT.